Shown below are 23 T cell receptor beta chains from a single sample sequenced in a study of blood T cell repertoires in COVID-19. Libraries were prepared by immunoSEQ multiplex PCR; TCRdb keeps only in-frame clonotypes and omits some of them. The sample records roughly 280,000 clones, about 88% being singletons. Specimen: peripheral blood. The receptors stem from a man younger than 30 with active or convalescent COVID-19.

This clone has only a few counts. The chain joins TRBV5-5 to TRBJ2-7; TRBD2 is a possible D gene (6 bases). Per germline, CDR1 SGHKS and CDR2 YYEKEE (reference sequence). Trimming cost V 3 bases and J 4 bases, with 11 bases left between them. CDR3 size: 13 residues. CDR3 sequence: CASSSMAGYEQYF. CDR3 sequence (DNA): TGTGCCAGCAGCTCCATGGCGGGGTACGAGCAGTACTTC.

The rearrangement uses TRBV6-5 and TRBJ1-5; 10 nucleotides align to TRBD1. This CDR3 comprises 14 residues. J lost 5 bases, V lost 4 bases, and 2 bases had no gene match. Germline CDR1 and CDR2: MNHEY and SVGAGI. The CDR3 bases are TGTGCCAGCAGTTGGGGGACAGGGGATCAGCCCCAGCATTTT. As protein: CASSWGTGDQPQHF.

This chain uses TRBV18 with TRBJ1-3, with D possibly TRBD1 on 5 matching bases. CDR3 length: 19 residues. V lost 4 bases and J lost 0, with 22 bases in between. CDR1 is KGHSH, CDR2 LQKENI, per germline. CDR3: CASSRNNHQTVDSGNTIYF. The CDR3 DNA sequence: TGTGCCAGCTCACGAAACAACCACCAGACAGTGGACTCTGGAAACACCATATATTTT.

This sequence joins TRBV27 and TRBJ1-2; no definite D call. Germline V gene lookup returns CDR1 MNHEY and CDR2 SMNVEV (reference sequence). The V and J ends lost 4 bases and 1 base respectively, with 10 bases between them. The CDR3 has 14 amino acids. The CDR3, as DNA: TGTGCCAGCAGTTCTCACAGCCTTAACTATGGCTACACCTTC. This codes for CASSSHSLNYGYTF.

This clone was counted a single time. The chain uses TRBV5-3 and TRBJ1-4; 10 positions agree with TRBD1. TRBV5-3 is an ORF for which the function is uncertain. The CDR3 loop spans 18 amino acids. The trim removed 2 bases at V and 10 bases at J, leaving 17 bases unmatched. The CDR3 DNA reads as TGTGCCAGAAGCTTCTTCGAGGGGACAGGGGCGGGATTAGGAAAACTGTTTTTT. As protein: CARSFFEGTGAGLGKLFF.

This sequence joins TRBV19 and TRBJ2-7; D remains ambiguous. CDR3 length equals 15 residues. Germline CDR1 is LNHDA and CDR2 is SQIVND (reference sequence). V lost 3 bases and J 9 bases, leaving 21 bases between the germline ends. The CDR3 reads CASSMGPAAASGQYF. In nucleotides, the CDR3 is TGTGCCAGTAGTATGGGTCCGGCGGCAGCCTCTGGGCAGTACTTC.

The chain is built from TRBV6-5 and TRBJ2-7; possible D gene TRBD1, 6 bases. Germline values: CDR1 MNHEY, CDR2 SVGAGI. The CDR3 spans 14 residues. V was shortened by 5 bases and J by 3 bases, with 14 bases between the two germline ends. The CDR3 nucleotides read TGTGCCAGCAGTCCCGACAAGGGGGTCTACGAGCAGTACTTC. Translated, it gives CASSPDKGVYEQYF.

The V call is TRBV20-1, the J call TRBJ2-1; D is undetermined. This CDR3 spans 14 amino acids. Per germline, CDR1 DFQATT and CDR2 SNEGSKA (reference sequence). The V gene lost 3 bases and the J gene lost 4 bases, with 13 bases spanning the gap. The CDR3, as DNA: TGCAGTGCTAGTGCTCCACAACCTTACAATGAGCAGTTCTTC. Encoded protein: CSASAPQPYNEQFF.

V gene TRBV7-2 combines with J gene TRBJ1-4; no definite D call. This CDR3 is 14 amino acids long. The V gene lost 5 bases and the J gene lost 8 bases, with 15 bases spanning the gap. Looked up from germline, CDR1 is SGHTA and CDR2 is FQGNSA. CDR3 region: CASSARPSGEKLFF. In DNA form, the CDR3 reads TGTGCCAGCAGCGCAAGGCCTTCGGGGGAAAAACTGTTTTTT. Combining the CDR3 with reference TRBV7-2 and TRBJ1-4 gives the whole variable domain GAGVSQSPSNKVTEKGKDVELRCDPISGHTALYWYRQSLGQGLEFLIYFQGNSAPDKSGLPSDRFSAERTGGSVSTLTIQRTQQEDSAVYLCASSARPSGEKLFFGSGTQLSVL.

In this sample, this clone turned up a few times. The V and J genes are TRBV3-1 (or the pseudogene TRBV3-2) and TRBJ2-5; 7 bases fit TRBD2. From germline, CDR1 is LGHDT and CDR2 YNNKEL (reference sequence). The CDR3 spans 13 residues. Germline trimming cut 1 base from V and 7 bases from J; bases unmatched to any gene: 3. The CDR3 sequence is CASSQAGGRTQYF. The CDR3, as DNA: TGTGCCAGCAGCCAAGCGGGCGGGAGGACCCAGTACTTC.

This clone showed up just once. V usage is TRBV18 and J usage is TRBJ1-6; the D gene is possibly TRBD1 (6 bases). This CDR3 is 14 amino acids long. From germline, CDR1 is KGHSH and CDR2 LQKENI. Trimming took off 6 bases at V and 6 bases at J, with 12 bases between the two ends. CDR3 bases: TGTGCCAGCTCCCCATCCAGGGGTAATTCACCCCTCCACTTT. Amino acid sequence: CASSPSRGNSPLHF.

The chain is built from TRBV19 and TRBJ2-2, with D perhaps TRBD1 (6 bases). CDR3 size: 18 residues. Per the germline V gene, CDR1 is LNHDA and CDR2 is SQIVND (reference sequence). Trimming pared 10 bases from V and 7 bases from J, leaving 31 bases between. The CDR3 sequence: CATWGRQEGSPSLGELFF. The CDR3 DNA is TGTGCCACCTGGGGGAGACAGGAAGGATCACCCTCTCTCGGGGAGCTGTTTTTT.

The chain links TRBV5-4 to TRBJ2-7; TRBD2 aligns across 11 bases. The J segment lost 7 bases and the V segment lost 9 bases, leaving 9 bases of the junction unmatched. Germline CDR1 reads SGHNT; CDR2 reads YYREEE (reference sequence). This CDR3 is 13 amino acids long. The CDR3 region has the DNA TGTGCCATCCAGACTAGCGGGGCGGGAGAGCAGTACTTC. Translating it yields CAIQTSGAGEQYF. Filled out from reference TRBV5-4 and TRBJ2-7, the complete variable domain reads ETGVTQSPTHLIKTRGQQVTLRCSSQSGHNTVSWYQQALGQGPQFIFQYYREEENGRGNFPPRFSGLQFPNYSSELNVNALELDDSALYLCAIQTSGAGEQYFGPGTRLTVT.

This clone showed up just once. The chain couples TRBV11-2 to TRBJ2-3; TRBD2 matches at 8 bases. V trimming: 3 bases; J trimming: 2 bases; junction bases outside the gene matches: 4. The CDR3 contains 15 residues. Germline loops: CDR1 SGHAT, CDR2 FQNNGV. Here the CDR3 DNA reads TGTGCCAGCAGCTTTACTAGCGGATTCACAGATACGCAGTATTTT. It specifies CASSFTSGFTDTQYF.

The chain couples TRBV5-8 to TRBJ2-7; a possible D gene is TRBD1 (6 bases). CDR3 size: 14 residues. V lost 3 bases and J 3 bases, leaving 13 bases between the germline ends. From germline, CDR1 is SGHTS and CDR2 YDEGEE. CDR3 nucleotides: TGTGCCAGCAGCTCGGACAGAAAGTACTACGAGCAGTACTTC. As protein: CASSSDRKYYEQYF.

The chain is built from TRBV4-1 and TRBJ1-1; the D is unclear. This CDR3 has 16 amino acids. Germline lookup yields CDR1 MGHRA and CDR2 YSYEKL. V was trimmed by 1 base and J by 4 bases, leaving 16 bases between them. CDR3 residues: CASSQADRLRATEAFF. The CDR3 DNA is TGCGCCAGCAGCCAAGCTGATCGACTTCGAGCCACTGAAGCTTTCTTT.

CDR3 sequence reads: CASSLTIFRSGTGSGELFF. CDR3 in DNA: TGTGCCAGCAGCTTAACAATCTTTCGGAGCGGGACGGGTTCCGGGGAGCTGTTTTTT. The rearrangement joins TRBV11-2 to TRBJ2-2, with TRBD2 matching 7 bases. Germline trimming cut 2 bases from V and 6 bases from J; bases unmatched to any gene: 18. Germline assignment: CDR1 SGHAT and CDR2 FQNNGV. The CDR3 contains 19 residues.

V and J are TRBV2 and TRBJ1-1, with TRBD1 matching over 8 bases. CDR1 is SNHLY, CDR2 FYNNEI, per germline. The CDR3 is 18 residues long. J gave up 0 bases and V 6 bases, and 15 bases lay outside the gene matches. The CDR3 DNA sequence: TGTGCCAGCAGCGACGAGGACAGGGTCGGGGCTGTGAACACTGAAGCTTTCTTT. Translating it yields CASSDEDRVGAVNTEAFF.

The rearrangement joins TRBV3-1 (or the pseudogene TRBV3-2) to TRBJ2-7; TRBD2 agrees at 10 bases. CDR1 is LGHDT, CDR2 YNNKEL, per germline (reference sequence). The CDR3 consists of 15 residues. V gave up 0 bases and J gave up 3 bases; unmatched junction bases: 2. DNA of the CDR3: TGTGCCAGCAGCCAAGACTCTAGCGGGAGCTACGAGCAGTACTTC. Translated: CASSQDSSGSYEQYF.

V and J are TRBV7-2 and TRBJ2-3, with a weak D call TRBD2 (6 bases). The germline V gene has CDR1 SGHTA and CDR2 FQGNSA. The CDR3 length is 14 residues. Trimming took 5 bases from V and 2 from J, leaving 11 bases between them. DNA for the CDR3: TGTGCCAGCAGCCTAATGGACTACACAGATACGCAGTATTTT. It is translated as CASSLMDYTDTQYF.

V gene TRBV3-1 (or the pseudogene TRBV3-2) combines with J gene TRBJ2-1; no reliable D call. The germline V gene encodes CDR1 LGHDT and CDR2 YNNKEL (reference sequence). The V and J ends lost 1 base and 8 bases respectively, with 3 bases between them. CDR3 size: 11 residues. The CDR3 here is CASSQVDEQFF. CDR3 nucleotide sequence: TGTGCCAGCAGCCAAGTCGATGAGCAGTTCTTC.

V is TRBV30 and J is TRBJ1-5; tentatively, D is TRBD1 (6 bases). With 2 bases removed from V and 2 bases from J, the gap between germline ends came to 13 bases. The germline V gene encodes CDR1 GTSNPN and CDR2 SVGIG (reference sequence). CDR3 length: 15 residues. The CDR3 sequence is CAWSWGGAGNQPQHF. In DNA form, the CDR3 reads TGTGCCTGGAGTTGGGGGGGCGCGGGCAATCAGCCCCAGCATTTT.

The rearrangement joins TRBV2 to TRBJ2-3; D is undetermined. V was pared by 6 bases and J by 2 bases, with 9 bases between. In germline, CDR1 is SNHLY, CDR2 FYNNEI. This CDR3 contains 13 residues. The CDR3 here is CASRVLPTDTQYF. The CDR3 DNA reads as TGTGCCAGCAGGGTCCTACCCACAGATACGCAGTATTTT.